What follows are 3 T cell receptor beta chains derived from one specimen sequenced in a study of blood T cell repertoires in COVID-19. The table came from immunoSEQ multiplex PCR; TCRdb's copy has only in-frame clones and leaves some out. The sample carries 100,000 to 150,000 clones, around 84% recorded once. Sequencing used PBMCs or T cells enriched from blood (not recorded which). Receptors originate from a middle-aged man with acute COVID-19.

CDR3 in DNA: TGTGCCAGCAGCCAGGGAGGTGGCTACACCTTC. This translates into CASSQGGGYTF. The chain links TRBV3-1 (or the pseudogene TRBV3-2) to TRBJ1-2; D unclear. Germline loops: CDR1 LGHDT, CDR2 YNNKEL (reference sequence). The CDR3 length is 11 residues. Trimming took off 3 bases at V and 7 bases at J, with 6 bases between the two ends.

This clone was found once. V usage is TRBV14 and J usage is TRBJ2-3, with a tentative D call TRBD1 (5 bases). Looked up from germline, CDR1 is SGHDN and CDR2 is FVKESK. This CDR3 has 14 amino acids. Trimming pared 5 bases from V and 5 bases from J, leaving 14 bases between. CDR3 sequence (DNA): TGTGCCAGCAGCTTGACAGCCACAGGAGATACGCAGTATTTT. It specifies CASSLTATGDTQYF.

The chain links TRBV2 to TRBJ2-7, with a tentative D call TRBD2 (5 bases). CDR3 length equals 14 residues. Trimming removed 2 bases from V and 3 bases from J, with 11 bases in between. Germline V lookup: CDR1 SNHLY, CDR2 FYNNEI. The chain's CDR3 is CASSEQEVSYEQYF. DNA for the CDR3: TGTGCCAGCAGTGAACAGGAGGTGAGCTACGAGCAGTACTTC.